These 30 T cell receptor beta chains were all obtained from the same sample, sequenced in a study of control samples from healthy donors and cancer patients. TCRdb keeps only in-frame clones here, not all; method: immunoSEQ multiplex PCR. The table includes around 89,000 clones, roughly 86% detected once. The source material was blood. The receptors shown here come from a woman aged 55-69 years in good health.

This chain links TRBV7-2 with TRBJ2-1, with 9 positions matching TRBD1. CDR1 SGHTA and CDR2 FQGNSA come from the germline V gene. Trimming took 4 bases from V and 4 from J; bases not matched to a gene: 5. The CDR3 consists of 15 residues. In DNA, the CDR3 is TGTGCCAGCAGCTCGGGACAGGGAACTTACAATGAGCAGTTCTTC. Its protein is CASSSGQGTYNEQFF.

By share, this clone ranks as medium-sized (0.01 to 0.1%). This chain uses TRBV6-1 with TRBJ2-7; D gene ambiguous. The V end was cut by 1 base, the J end by 3 bases, with 10 bases between. This CDR3 is built from 14 residues. CDR1 and CDR2 from the germline V gene are MNHNS and SASEGT. The CDR3 here is CASSEDQPHYEQYF. DNA for the CDR3: TGTGCCAGCAGTGAAGACCAGCCCCACTACGAGCAGTACTTC.

This clone was seen more than once but under ten times. V is TRBV18 and J is TRBJ1-4, with 7 bases fitting TRBD1. CDR3 size: 17 residues. CDR1 and CDR2 from the germline V gene are KGHSH and LQKENI. With V trimmed by 3 bases and J by 0 bases, 7 bases remained unmatched. The DNA of the CDR3 is TGTGCCAGCTCACCTGAGGGGGCAAGGTCAACTAATGAAAAACTGTTTTTT. Residues: CASSPEGARSTNEKLFF. The whole variable domain, remainder taken from reference TRBV18 and TRBJ1-4, is NAGVMQNPRHLVRRRGQEARLRCSPMKGHSHVYWYRQLPEEGLKFMVYLQKENIIDESGMPKERFSAEFPKEGPSILRIQQVVRGDSAAYFCASSPEGARSTNEKLFFGSGTQLSVL.

V usage is TRBV4-2 and J usage is TRBJ2-7, with D hard to call. CDR3 size: 14 residues. Per the germline V gene, CDR1 is LGHNA and CDR2 is YNFKEQ. V was trimmed by 0 bases and J by 4 bases, leaving 10 bases between them. CDR3 sequence reads: CASSQEAKFYEQYF. DNA of the CDR3: TGTGCCAGCAGCCAAGAGGCCAAGTTTTACGAGCAGTACTTC.

The rearrangement joins TRBV7-2 to TRBJ1-5; possible D gene TRBD1, 6 bases. V shed 1 base and J shed 5 bases, with 12 bases lying between them. The CDR3 extends over 15 amino acids. Germline values: CDR1 SGHTA, CDR2 FQGNSA. CDR3 in amino acids: CASSLVQGKDQPQHF. The CDR3 DNA follows: TGTGCCAGCAGCTTAGTACAGGGTAAAGATCAGCCCCAGCATTTT.

The V gene is TRBV4-1, the J gene TRBJ1-1; unclear D gene. Germline V gene data show CDR1 as MGHRA and CDR2 as YSYEKL. V lost 1 base to trimming and J lost 3 bases, with 6 bases between them. There are 13 residues in the CDR3. The CDR3 DNA follows: TGCGCCAGCAGCCAAGCTTTTGACACTGAAGCTTTCTTT. Residues: CASSQAFDTEAFF.

CDR3 nucleotide sequence: TGTGCCAGCAGAACCGGGACAGGGCTCACCGGGGAGCTGTTTTTT. It encodes CASRTGTGLTGELFF. The chain combines TRBV2 with TRBJ2-2, with 9 bases identical to TRBD1. The CDR3 has 15 amino acids. V dropped 6 bases and J dropped 4; count of bases not matched to a gene: 6. The germline CDR1 and CDR2 sequences are SNHLY and FYNNEI.

The sample holds one count of this clone. The chain recombines TRBV5-6 with TRBJ2-5, with D hard to call. V was shortened by 1 base and J by 5 bases, with 6 bases between the two germline ends. This CDR3 is 12 amino acids long. Germline V CDR1 and CDR2: SGHDT, YYEEEE. The CDR3 bases are TGTGCCAGCAGCTTGCGTGGGGAGACCCAGTACTTC. The encoded protein is CASSLRGETQYF. Variable domain in full (rest from reference TRBV5-6 and TRBJ2-5): DAGVTQSPTHLIKTRGQQVTLRCSPKSGHDTVSWYQQALGQGPQFIFQYYEEEERQRGNFPDRFSGHQFPNYSSELNVNALLLGDSALYLCASSLRGETQYFGPGTRLLVL.

CDR3 sequence: CASSPTGVSEQYF. As DNA, the CDR3 is TGCGCCAGCAGCCCAACAGGGGTTAGCGAGCAGTACTTC. The gene calls are TRBV5-1 and TRBJ2-7; the match to TRBD1 covers 7 bases. Losses at the gene ends were 4 bases for V and 6 bases for J; bases not matched to a gene: 7. The CDR3 length is 13 residues. The germline CDR1 and CDR2 sequences are SGHRS and YFSETQ.

The chain is built from TRBV6-2 or TRBV6-3 and TRBJ2-2, with D maybe TRBD2 (5 bases). In germline, CDR1 is MNHEY, CDR2 SVGEGT. V was cut by 4 bases and J by 7 bases, with 10 bases left in between. The CDR3 sequence is 13 residues long. The CDR3 reads CASSSIRGGELFF. CDR3 coding DNA: TGTGCCAGCAGTTCGATACGGGGCGGGGAGCTGTTTTTT.

The chain is built from TRBV6-6 and TRBJ2-1; 10 bases match TRBD2. The CDR3 extends over 15 amino acids. Germline V CDR1 and CDR2: MNHNY, SVGAGI (reference sequence). V lost 4 bases, J lost 8 bases, and 8 bases stayed unmatched. As DNA, the CDR3 is TGTGCCAGCAGTTCCCAAGCGGGAGGGCCCTATGAGCAGTTCTTC. This encodes CASSSQAGGPYEQFF.

A single count supports this clone. The CDR3 reads CASSIGPSGRGETQYF. The CDR3, as DNA: TGTGCCAGTAGTATTGGCCCTAGCGGGAGGGGGGAGACCCAGTACTTC. The chain is built from TRBV19 and TRBJ2-5; TRBD2 matches 12 bases. V shed 3 bases and J 5 bases; nucleotides not matched to a gene: 7. Germline V gene sequence: CDR1 LNHDA, CDR2 SQIVND (reference sequence). The CDR3 totals 16 residues.

The V gene is TRBV2, the J gene TRBJ1-2; a weak D match, TRBD1 (5 bases). The CDR3 runs 14 residues. Germline lookup yields CDR1 SNHLY and CDR2 FYNNEI. Trimming removed 2 bases at V and 5 bases at J, with 12 bases between. The CDR3 sequence is CASSEQGPKYGYTF. CDR3 nucleotide sequence: TGTGCCAGCAGTGAACAGGGCCCAAAGTATGGCTACACCTTC.

The chain is built from TRBV11-2 and TRBJ1-3; a weak D match, TRBD1 (6 bases). The V end lost 8 bases, the J end lost 0 bases, and 14 bases lay between the germline ends. Per germline, CDR1 SGHAT and CDR2 FQNNGV. CDR3 length: 15 amino acids. CDR3 DNA: TGTGCCAGCGGGGAATGGGGGCACTCTGGAAACACCATATATTTT. It is translated as CASGEWGHSGNTIYF.

The chain links TRBV10-3 to TRBJ1-1; possibly TRBD1 for D (5 bases). The CDR3 spans 13 residues. The germline V gene has CDR1 ENHRY and CDR2 SYGVKD. V gave up 3 bases and J gave up 5 bases, with 10 bases separating them. CDR3: CAISEPQGTEAFF. CDR3 nucleotides: TGTGCCATCAGTGAACCCCAGGGTACTGAAGCTTTCTTT.

This chain links TRBV5-5 with TRBJ2-2; no clear D. This CDR3 region has 13 residues. Germline V CDR1 and CDR2: SGHKS, YYEKEE (reference sequence). V was pared by 0 bases and J by 4 bases, with 4 bases between. The CDR3 sequence is CASSLVVTGELFF. In DNA form, the CDR3 reads TGTGCCAGCAGCTTGGTGGTCACCGGGGAGCTGTTTTTT.

This chain links TRBV5-1 with TRBJ1-3, with 8 bases fitting TRBD1. CDR1 and CDR2 from the germline V gene are SGHRS and YFSETQ. V shed 0 bases, J shed 2 bases, and the junction held 1 base outside the gene matches. CDR3 length: 15 residues. The CDR3 nucleotides read TGCGCCAGCAGCTTGGGGACAGGGACTGGAAACACCATATATTTT. It encodes CASSLGTGTGNTIYF.

This chain uses TRBV5-6 with TRBJ2-1; D is ambiguous. Deletions cut 0 bases from V and 5 bases from J, with 6 bases between. The CDR3 runs to 13 residues. Germline V gene sequence: CDR1 SGHDT, CDR2 YYEEEE. CDR3 protein: CASSLEPNNEQFF. The CDR3 nucleotides read TGTGCCAGCAGCTTGGAGCCTAACAATGAGCAGTTCTTC.

The chain links TRBV28 to TRBJ1-6; 8 nucleotides agree with TRBD1. Germline V gives CDR1 MDHEN, CDR2 SYDVKM. CDR3 length: 16 amino acids. Unmatched junction bases numbered 9, after V lost 6 bases and J lost 5 bases. The CDR3 loop reads CASSHRGQGHNSPLHF. As DNA, the CDR3 is TGTGCCAGCAGCCACCGCGGACAGGGCCATAATTCACCCCTCCACTTT.

J is TRBJ2-5 and V is TRBV10-3; tentative D call: TRBD1 (6 bases). The CDR3 length is 14 residues. Germline V gene data show CDR1 as ENHRY and CDR2 as SYGVKD. V was pared by 3 bases and J by 2 bases, with 10 bases between. Here the CDR3 DNA reads TGTGCCATCAGTGAAATCGGACAGCAAGAGACCCAGTACTTC. It encodes CAISEIGQQETQYF.

V and J are TRBV24-1 and TRBJ2-7; possible D gene TRBD1, 6 bases. Trimming shortened V by 1 base and J by 8 bases, and 11 bases separated the two germline ends. CDR1 is KGHDR, CDR2 SFDVKD, per germline. The CDR3 is 13 amino acids. In nucleotides, the CDR3 is TGTGCCACCAGTGATTTTGTACAGGGAAAGCAGTACTTC. Translated, it gives CATSDFVQGKQYF.

This chain links TRBV7-2 with TRBJ2-6; 8 bases are a match to TRBD1. V gave up 4 bases and J gave up 2 bases; unmatched junction bases: 7. The CDR3 loop spans 17 amino acids. Germline lookup yields CDR1 SGHTA and CDR2 FQGNSA. CDR3 DNA: TGTGCCAGCAGCTCCGGACAGGGCAAAACTGGGGCCAACGTCCTGACTTTC. This encodes CASSSGQGKTGANVLTF.

CDR3 residues: CASSYRDPRQGPAEAFF. The CDR3 bases are TGTGCCAGCAGTTATAGGGACCCTAGACAGGGTCCGGCTGAAGCTTTCTTT. The V call is TRBV6-2 or TRBV6-3, the J call TRBJ1-1, with 7 bases identical to TRBD1. V lost 3 bases and J lost 6; bases outside the gene matches: 16. CDR3 size: 17 residues. Germline CDR1 is MNHEY and CDR2 is SVGEGT.

This chain joins TRBV27 and TRBJ2-5; TRBD2 matches at 9 bases. CDR1 and CDR2 from the germline V gene are MNHEY and SMNVEV (reference sequence). This CDR3 contains 16 residues. V was pared by 6 bases and J by 3 bases, with 11 bases of the junction left unmatched. This CDR3 reads CASSLSGSPGKETQYF. In DNA, the CDR3 is TGTGCCAGCAGCCTTAGCGGGAGTCCCGGCAAAGAGACCCAGTACTTC.

This clone was picked up one time. V is TRBV5-1 and J is TRBJ2-3; a weak D match, TRBD2 (5 bases). V lost 0 bases to trimming and J lost 0 bases, with 8 bases between them. From germline, CDR1 is SGHRS and CDR2 YFSETQ. The CDR3 covers 15 residues. CDR3 DNA sequence: TGCGCCAGCAGCTTGGCCACGGGAAGCACAGATACGCAGTATTTT. Translation gives CASSLATGSTDTQYF.

The chain recombines TRBV28 with TRBJ1-2; TRBD1 agrees at 7 bases. The J segment lost 7 bases and the V segment lost 6 bases, leaving 14 bases of the junction unmatched. In germline, CDR1 is MDHEN, CDR2 SYDVKM. The CDR3 covers 15 residues. CDR3 DNA: TGTGCCAGCAGCTCCGGACAGGCCGGGTGGGGTGGCTACACCTTC. This sequence encodes CASSSGQAGWGGYTF.

This sequence joins TRBV12-3 or TRBV12-4 and TRBJ1-2, with D perhaps TRBD1 (6 bases). The V end lost 3 bases, the J end lost 3 bases, and 8 bases lay between the germline ends. The CDR3 consists of 13 residues. CDR3 sequence reads: CASSFTGYYGYTF. CDR3 DNA: TGTGCCAGCAGTTTTACAGGGTACTATGGCTACACCTTC.

The rearrangement links TRBV11-2 to TRBJ1-2; D is perhaps TRBD1 (5 bases). This CDR3 is built from 17 residues. V gave up 0 bases and J gave up 5 bases, with 19 bases separating them. Germline CDR1 SGHAT, CDR2 FQNNGV. The CDR3 loop is CASSLDLSVGGRYGYTF. CDR3 nucleotide sequence: TGTGCCAGCAGCTTAGATCTAAGCGTCGGGGGGAGGTATGGCTACACCTTC.

This chain uses TRBV5-4 with TRBJ2-1, with 9 positions matching TRBD2. V trimming: 4 bases; J trimming: 6 bases; junction bases outside the gene matches: 8. CDR3 length equals 15 residues. Germline lookup yields CDR1 SGHNT and CDR2 YYREEE (reference sequence). For the CDR3, the DNA is TGTGCCAGCAGCCGGACTAGCGAACCTTCCAATGAGCAGTTCTTC. Translation: CASSRTSEPSNEQFF.

J is TRBJ2-1 and V is TRBV4-2; 11 nucleotides align to TRBD1. Germline CDR1 and CDR2: LGHNA and YNFKEQ. Germline trimming cut 1 base from V and 5 bases from J; bases unmatched to any gene: 13. This CDR3 region has 19 residues. CDR3 sequence (DNA): TGTGCCAGCAGCCAAGGGGACAGGGGGTTCGGGACTATTGACAATGAGCAGTTCTTC. Translated, it gives CASSQGDRGFGTIDNEQFF.